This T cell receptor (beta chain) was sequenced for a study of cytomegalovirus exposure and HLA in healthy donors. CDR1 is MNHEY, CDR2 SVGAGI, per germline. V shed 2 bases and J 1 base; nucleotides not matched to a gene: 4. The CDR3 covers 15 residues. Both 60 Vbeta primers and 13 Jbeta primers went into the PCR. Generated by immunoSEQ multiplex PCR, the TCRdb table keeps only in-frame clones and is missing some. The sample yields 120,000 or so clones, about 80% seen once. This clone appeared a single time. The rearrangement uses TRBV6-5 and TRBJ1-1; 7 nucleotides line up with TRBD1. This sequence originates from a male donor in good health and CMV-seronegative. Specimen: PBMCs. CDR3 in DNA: TGTGCCAGCAGTTACGGGGGGACAGAGAACACTGAAGCTTTCTTT. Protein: CASSYGGTENTEAFF.